These T cell receptor beta chains were read from a single sample in a study of blood T cell repertoires in COVID-19. Clones were read by immunoSEQ multiplex PCR, and TCRdb kept only the in-frame ones, dropping some. The table records about 410,000 clones, approximately 89% of them present only once. Sequenced: peripheral blood. All receptors come from a woman aged 40 to 50 with COVID-19, enrolled during active disease. Each CDR3 is given with its conserved first and last residue. D genes are given only for firm matches. Some rows have no size entry. The others give once, few or many, or a class for an expanded clone.

V	J	size	D	CDR3
TRBV4-3	TRBJ1-2	-	-	CASSQSGGGGLHGYTF
TRBV4-2	TRBJ2-1	-	TRBD1	CASSQAGTGPDEQFF
TRBV27	TRBJ2-7	-	-	CASSFKGRVSSYEQYF
TRBV7-3	TRBJ2-1	-	TRBD2	CASSLALAGGYNEQFF
TRBV28	TRBJ1-1	-	-	CASSLQGWNTEAFF
TRBV19	TRBJ1-3	-	TRBD1	CASRQGAGNTIYF
TRBV5-5	TRBJ2-7	-	-	CASFLRGGEQYF
TRBV18	TRBJ2-1	-	TRBD2	CASSPSSGSLNNEQFF
TRBV7-9	TRBJ1-1	-	-	CASSRTDENTEAFF
TRBV5-6	TRBJ1-1	-	TRBD1	CASSLGGGGGDSEAFF
TRBV28	TRBJ1-2	few	-	CASSLRNYGYTF
TRBV18	TRBJ1-1	few	-	CASSQLAQNTEAFF
TRBV7-2	TRBJ1-6	few	TRBD1	CASSRPGQGTPLHF
TRBV27	TRBJ1-5	-	-	CASSFTGDSNQPQHF
TRBV18	TRBJ2-2	-	TRBD2	CASSPAFAGGPGGTGELFF
TRBV7-9	TRBJ1-2	-	-	CASSSGRGIEYGYTF
TRBV7-9	TRBJ2-5	-	-	CASSPSETQYF
TRBV13	TRBJ1-2	-	-	CASSLRPQSSFYGYTF
TRBV28	TRBJ1-1	once	-	CASSFRGIDRNGAFF
TRBV7-9	TRBJ2-7	-	TRBD1	CASSLETGGDEQYF
TRBV7-9	TRBJ1-2	-	-	CASSPPPPTGGYTF
TRBV4-3	TRBJ2-2	-	TRBD2	CASSQEALAVLNTGELFF
TRBV30	TRBJ2-7	-	-	CAWSPDTYEQYF
TRBV6-4	TRBJ2-1	-	-	CASSATSDSYNEQFF
TRBV19	TRBJ1-5	-	TRBD1	CASTGQAKVLGNQPQHF
TRBV28	TRBJ1-1	-	-	CASSDHSEAFF
TRBV27	TRBJ1-1	-	-	CASSPSGYSHFFF
TRBV19	TRBJ2-1	-	-	CASSISVNEQFF
TRBV6-2/TRBV6-3	TRBJ1-5	-	TRBD1	CASSLVFWTGDGRNHQPQHF
TRBV6-2/TRBV6-3	TRBJ2-7	-	TRBD2	CASRPVAGGYEQYF
TRBV7-3	TRBJ1-3	-	TRBD1	CASGRGTGNTIYF
TRBV9	TRBJ1-2	-	TRBD1	CASSVLSGTGDPNYGYTF
TRBV14	TRBJ2-4	-	-	CASSQAGGKNIQYF
TRBV5-5	TRBJ2-7	-	-	CASSSESYEQYF
TRBV29-1	TRBJ1-1	-	-	CSGGLGGRTTEAFF
TRBV27	TRBJ2-3	once	-	CASRTSADTQYF
TRBV29-1	TRBJ1-4	-	TRBD1	CSAQGAPEKLFF
TRBV19	TRBJ2-1	-	-	CATNRRGTGTRDEQFF
TRBV9	TRBJ2-3	-	TRBD2	CASSVEGSGRADTQYF
TRBV28	TRBJ1-5	few	TRBD1	CASVGTGRNQPQHF
TRBV25-1	TRBJ2-2	-	-	CASGGLHSGELFF
TRBV30	TRBJ1-4	-	-	CAWSGRAEKLFF
TRBV7-2	TRBJ1-4	-	-	CASSFQGREKLFF
TRBV27	TRBJ2-7	-	-	CASSQNYEQYF